Listed below are T cell receptor beta chains from one sample, sequenced in a study of blood T cell repertoires in COVID-19. This table comes from immunoSEQ multiplex PCR, and its TCRdb copy is limited to in-frame clones, with some not included. The sample records a few hundred thousand clones, roughly 86% being singletons. Sequenced sample: peripheral blood. These TCRs come from a woman in her forties or fifties who had recovered from COVID-19. CDR3s include the opening cysteine and the closing phenylalanine or tryptophan. The D gene is left open where the match is weak. Rows give clone size only sometimes, using once, few, many, or a class for an expanded clone.

cdr3_aa cdr3_nt j_call clone_size d_call v_call
CASSKDWTGELFF TGTGCCAGCAGTAAGGACTGGACCGGGGAGCTGTTTTTT TRBJ2-2 - - TRBV6-2/TRBV6-3
CASSLPARVQKLFF TGTGCCAGCAGTTTACCCGCGAGGGTGCAAAAACTGTTTTTT TRBJ1-4 - - TRBV28
CASSEDGTARRPQHF TGCGCCAGCAGTGAGGACGGGACAGCCAGACGGCCCCAGCATTTT TRBJ1-5 - TRBD1 TRBV10-1
CASSTGQATNEKLFF TGTGCCAGCAGCACAGGACAGGCAACTAATGAAAAACTGTTTTTT TRBJ1-4 - TRBD1 TRBV7-9
CASKEYSNQPQHF TGTGCCAGCAAAGAGTATAGCAATCAGCCCCAGCATTTT TRBJ1-5 once - TRBV6-5
CASSGLRATNEKLFF TGTGCCAGCAGTGGCCTAAGAGCAACTAATGAAAAACTGTTTTTT TRBJ1-4 - - TRBV2
CASSQHRVSNQPQHF TGTGCCAGCAGCCAACACAGGGTTAGCAATCAGCCCCAGCATTTT TRBJ1-5 - - TRBV6-2/TRBV6-3
CASSYRGLGTDTQYF TGTGCCAGCAGTTACAGGGGCTTGGGGACAGATACGCAGTATTTT TRBJ2-3 - - TRBV6-2/TRBV6-3
CASSHTITGSADTQYF TGTGCCAGCAGTCATACCATTACAGGGTCTGCAGATACGCAGTATTTT TRBJ2-3 - - TRBV6-2/TRBV6-3
CASSSRDTTEAFF TGTGCCAGCAGCTCCCGCGACACGACTGAAGCTTTCTTT TRBJ1-1 few - TRBV7-6
CASSPKSAGAGNEQFF TGCGCCAGCAGCCCTAAATCAGCGGGAGCGGGTAATGAGCAGTTCTTC TRBJ2-1 - TRBD2 TRBV4-3
CASSSRQLKNIQYF TGTGCCAGCAGCTCTCGACAGCTTAAAAACATTCAGTACTTC TRBJ2-4 - - TRBV6-5
CASSLAGQGARNEQFF TGTGCCAGCAGCTTAGCTGGACAGGGGGCGCGAAATGAGCAGTTCTTC TRBJ2-1 - TRBD1 TRBV13
CASSYSLGVNTEAFF TGTGCCAGCAGTTACAGTCTCGGGGTGAACACTGAAGCTTTCTTT TRBJ1-1 - - TRBV6-5
CASSLLAGTTDTQYF TGTGCCAGCAGCTTACTAGCGGGGACCACAGATACGCAGTATTTT TRBJ2-3 once TRBD2 TRBV7-9
CASSLVWGGPWETQYF TGTGCCAGCAGCTTAGTGTGGGGGGGGCCTTGGGAGACCCAGTACTTC TRBJ2-5 - - TRBV7-2
CASSLAGQDKFF TGTGCCAGCAGCTTAGCCGGACAGGACAAGTTCTTC TRBJ2-1 - TRBD1 TRBV7-9
CASRPVQRREGQVDTQYF TGTGCCAGTAGACCGGTCCAGAGGCGGGAGGGCCAGGTGGATACGCAGTATTTT TRBJ2-3 - TRBD2 TRBV19
CASSIWAGASNQPQHF TGTGCCAGTAGTATATGGGCGGGGGCGAGCAATCAGCCCCAGCATTTT TRBJ1-5 - - TRBV19
CASSPTGVSPDTQYF TGCGCCAGCAGCCCAACAGGGGTGAGTCCAGATACGCAGTATTTT TRBJ2-3 - TRBD1 TRBV5-1
CASRTGLEADTQYF TGTGCCAGCAGGACCGGACTAGAGGCAGATACGCAGTATTTT TRBJ2-3 - TRBD2 TRBV7-2
CASSQDRGSSGSSYNEQFF TGTGCCAGCAGCCAAGATAGGGGTTCTAGCGGAAGCTCCTACAATGAGCAGTTCTTC TRBJ2-1 many TRBD2 TRBV3-1/TRBV3-2
CASSEYMGRQPQHF TGTGCCAGCAGTGAATATATGGGGCGTCAGCCCCAGCATTTT TRBJ1-5 - - TRBV2
CASSVGKLAGGNYNEQFF TGTGCCAGCAGCGTAGGGAAACTAGCGGGGGGTAATTACAATGAGCAGTTCTTC TRBJ2-1 - TRBD2 TRBV9
CASSLGSSEDEQYF TGCGCCAGCAGCTTGGGTTCTAGCGAGGACGAGCAGTACTTC TRBJ2-7 - - TRBV5-1
CAIGGQASNQPQHF TGTGCCATAGGGGGACAGGCTAGCAATCAGCCCCAGCATTTT TRBJ1-5 - TRBD1 TRBV19
CASSQEPTGNQPQHF TGTGCCAGCAGCCAAGAACCGACAGGCAATCAGCCCCAGCATTTT TRBJ1-5 few - TRBV4-2
CSVKRSGGASYNEQFF TGCAGCGTTAAACGTAGCGGGGGGGCCTCCTACAATGAGCAGTTCTTC TRBJ2-1 - TRBD2 TRBV29-1
CAGHGSSGSHEQYF TGTGCCGGCCATGGGTCTAGCGGGAGTCACGAGCAGTACTTC TRBJ2-7 many TRBD2 TRBV30
CASSSGYEAQPQHF TGTGCCAGCAGTTCGGGGTACGAGGCTCAGCCCCAGCATTTT TRBJ1-5 once - TRBV28
CASSVTTGGSTDTQYF TGTGCCAGCAGCGTGACGACCGGCGGGAGCACAGATACGCAGTATTTT TRBJ2-3 once - TRBV9
CASSETGTGYEQYF TGTGCCAGCAGTGAGACCGGGACAGGCTACGAGCAGTACTTC TRBJ2-7 - TRBD1 TRBV11-2
CATSADRTNSPLHF TGTGCCACCAGTGCGGACAGGACGAATTCACCCCTCCACTTT TRBJ1-6 - TRBD1 TRBV24-1
CASSAQSPGAASPLHF TGTGCCAGCAGCGCCCAAAGCCCAGGGGCGGCATCACCCCTCCACTTT TRBJ1-6 - - TRBV9
CASKGGQASNQPQHF TGTGCCAGTAAAGGGGGACAGGCCTCCAATCAGCCCCAGCATTTT TRBJ1-5 - TRBD1 TRBV19
CASSTRRGTGWYEQYF TGTGCCAGCAGTACCCGACGCGGGACAGGGTGGTACGAGCAGTACTTC TRBJ2-7 - TRBD1 TRBV28
CARGQSYEQYF TGTGCCAGAGGACAGAGCTACGAGCAGTACTTC TRBJ2-7 - - TRBV27
CSATREETQYF TGCAGTGCTACCAGGGAAGAGACCCAGTACTTC TRBJ2-5 - - TRBV20-1
CATAPGSGQSNTGELFF TGTGCCACCGCGCCCGGGTCCGGACAATCGAACACCGGGGAGCTGTTTTTT TRBJ2-2 - - TRBV24-1
CASSDGAGGLEKLFF TGTGCCAGCAGTGATGGGGCAGGGGGCCTTGAAAAACTGTTTTTT TRBJ1-4 - TRBD1 TRBV2
CATKDRPYNQPQHF TGTGCCACCAAGGACAGGCCTTACAATCAGCCCCAGCATTTT TRBJ1-5 - TRBD1 TRBV19
CASSYLGQGETQYF TGTGCCAGCAGTTACCTGGGACAGGGAGAGACCCAGTACTTC TRBJ2-5 - TRBD1 TRBV6-2/TRBV6-3